The rows below give T cell receptor beta chains drawn from one sample of a study of blood T cell repertoires in COVID-19. Using immunoSEQ multiplex PCR, the repertoire was profiled, and TCRdb retains in-frame clones only, with some absent. The sample records about 76,000 clones, roughly 90% being singletons. The sequenced material came from peripheral blood. The receptors here all came from a human donor in a cohort sampled during active COVID-19. CDR3s include the opening cysteine and the closing phenylalanine or tryptophan. The D gene is left open where the match is weak. Clone size is shown for a subset of rows, as once, few, many or a class of expanded clone.

d_call,v_call,j_call,clone_size,cdr3_nt,cdr3_aa
TRBD1,TRBV4-3,TRBJ1-2,-,TGCGCCAGTAGCCGGGACAGGATCAACTATGGCTACACCTTC,CASSRDRINYGYTF
-,TRBV7-2,TRBJ2-7,-,TGTGCCAGCAGCTTTTACTGGACTGGGAGCTACGAGCAGTACTTC,CASSFYWTGSYEQYF
TRBD2,TRBV2,TRBJ2-7,-,TGTGCCAGCACGACTAGCAGCTACGAGCAGTACTTC,CASTTSSYEQYF
-,TRBV2,TRBJ1-1,once,TGTGCCAGCAGCCCCGCTGGGGGCCGGACTGAAGCTTTCTTT,CASSPAGGRTEAFF
TRBD1,TRBV5-8,TRBJ2-7,few,TGTGCCAGCAGCTTGGTGGACAGGAGGTCCTACGAGCAGTACTTC,CASSLVDRRSYEQYF
-,TRBV27,TRBJ2-5,-,TGTGCCAGCAGCATCAGGCAGGGGACGGAGACCCAGTACTTC,CASSIRQGTETQYF
-,TRBV4-2,TRBJ2-1,-,TGTGCCAGCAGCCCGGGACTGAATCAGTTCAATGAGCAGTTCTTC,CASSPGLNQFNEQFF
-,TRBV25-1,TRBJ1-1,few,TGTGCCAGCAGTAGCCGGAACACTGAAGCTTTCTTT,CASSSRNTEAFF
TRBD2,TRBV3-1/TRBV3-2,TRBJ2-7,-,TGTGCCAGCAGCCTTTTACCGGGACTAGCGGGCTCCTACGAGCAGTACTTC,CASSLLPGLAGSYEQYF
-,TRBV12-1,TRBJ2-1,-,TGTGCCAGCAGCTCGCGGACTAGCGGGAACAATGAGCAGTTCTTC,CASSSRTSGNNEQFF
-,TRBV3-1/TRBV3-2,TRBJ1-5,-,TGTGCCAGCAGCCCACAGGGTATGGGACAGCCCCAGCATTTT,CASSPQGMGQPQHF
TRBD1,TRBV25-1,TRBJ2-1,once,TGTGCCAGCAGTGCAAAACAGGGGAGAAGCTCCTACAATGAGCAGTTCTTC,CASSAKQGRSSYNEQFF
TRBD1,TRBV9,TRBJ2-7,-,TGTGCCAGCAGCGTAGGGACAGGGGGCTTCAACGAGCAGTACTTC,CASSVGTGGFNEQYF
TRBD1,TRBV5-1,TRBJ1-1,-,TGCGCCAGCAGCTTGACGGGGGGACAGGAGAACACTGAAGCTTTCTTT,CASSLTGGQENTEAFF
TRBD1,TRBV4-3,TRBJ2-1,-,TGCGCCAGCAGCCACCGACAGGGGACTTGGTACAATGAGCAGTTCTTC,CASSHRQGTWYNEQFF
-,TRBV13,TRBJ2-3,-,TGTGCCAGCAGCTTATTCAGGGATCGAGGCGATACGCAGTATTTT,CASSLFRDRGDTQYF
TRBD1,TRBV5-1,TRBJ1-4,once,TGCGCCAGCAGCGAACAGGGGGCGGGAGAAAAACTGTTTTTT,CASSEQGAGEKLFF
TRBD1,TRBV6-5,TRBJ2-5,-,TGTGCCAGCAGACGGGACAGGGTCGGTCAAGAGACCCAGTACTTC,CASRRDRVGQETQYF
TRBD2,TRBV5-4,TRBJ2-1,once,TGTGCCAGCAGCCGGGAAGCGGGAGTACATGAGCAGTTCTTC,CASSREAGVHEQFF
TRBD1,TRBV28,TRBJ1-2,once,TGTGCCAGCAGTTCGGGACAGGGAAGCGGCTACACCTTC,CASSSGQGSGYTF
TRBD1,TRBV4-1,TRBJ2-7,-,TGCGCCAGCAGCCAAGTATCAACAGGGGGCTACGAGCAGTACTTC,CASSQVSTGGYEQYF
TRBD2,TRBV5-1,TRBJ2-4,-,TGCGCCAGCAGCCGGTTATTGGGGGGGAGTACAAACATTCAGTACTTC,CASSRLLGGSTNIQYF
-,TRBV15,TRBJ1-6,once,TGTGCCACCAGAGTGTCCGGGGGTAATTCACCCCTCCACTTT,CATRVSGGNSPLHF
TRBD1,TRBV7-9,TRBJ2-6,-,TGTGCCAGCAGCTTTCAGGGACAGAGAATCTCTGGGGCCAACGTCCTGACTTTC,CASSFQGQRISGANVLTF
TRBD1,TRBV28,TRBJ2-1,-,TGTGCCAGCAGCCCCGGTGGGACAGGGAGTATCCATGAGCAGTTCTTC,CASSPGGTGSIHEQFF
-,TRBV4-1,TRBJ1-1,-,TGCGCCAGCGAGAACCCGGGACATTTAAACACTGAAGCTTTCTTT,CASENPGHLNTEAFF
TRBD2,TRBV7-9,TRBJ2-6,-,TGTGCCAGCACCCCATGGGGGGGACCCCTCTCTGGGGCCAACGTCCTGACTTTC,CASTPWGGPLSGANVLTF
TRBD1,TRBV5-6,TRBJ1-6,-,TGTGCCAGCAGCTTCCTTTGGACAGGGAATCGACCCCTAGATTCACCCCTCCACTTT,CASSFLWTGNRPLDSPLHF
TRBD1,TRBV18,TRBJ1-3,-,TGTGCCAGCTCACCAAGACAGGGAGGAAGCTCGACAAACACCATATATTTT,CASSPRQGGSSTNTIYF
-,TRBV2,TRBJ2-3,-,TGTGCCAGCAGTGACCGGACTAGGGGGGGGAGTAGTACGCAGTATTTT,CASSDRTRGGSSTQYF
-,TRBV6-5,TRBJ2-1,once,TGTGCCAGCAGGACGGGGGGCCCGGGTGATGAGCAGTTCTTC,CASRTGGPGDEQFF
-,TRBV28,TRBJ1-1,-,TGTGCCAGCAGTTTGGGGGGGGTCATGAACACTGAAGCTTTCTTT,CASSLGGVMNTEAFF
TRBD1,TRBV7-6,TRBJ2-1,-,TGTGCCAGCAGCTTACTAACAGGGGACTCCTACAATGAGCAGTTCTTC,CASSLLTGDSYNEQFF
-,TRBV9,TRBJ2-3,-,TGTGCCAGCAGCCCCCGAACTACTAGCACAGATACGCAGTATTTT,CASSPRTTSTDTQYF
TRBD2,TRBV3-1/TRBV3-2,TRBJ2-7,once,TGTGCCAGCAGCCAAGATGGCGGGGGGACCGCCTACGAGCAGTACTTC,CASSQDGGGTAYEQYF
-,TRBV30,TRBJ2-5,-,TGTGCCTGGCAGGGTCCGGGGGCCCAGTACTTC,CAWQGPGAQYF
-,TRBV27,TRBJ2-7,-,TGTGCCAGCAGTGCGATGACAGTGTCCTACGAGCAGTACTTC,CASSAMTVSYEQYF
TRBD1,TRBV28,TRBJ1-4,-,TGTGCCACCAAGGCCGACAGGGTTGATACTAATGAAAAACTGTTTTTT,CATKADRVDTNEKLFF
TRBD1,TRBV18,TRBJ2-7,-,TGTGCCAGCGGAGGACAGGACTTCGAGCAGTACTTC,CASGGQDFEQYF
-,TRBV10-2,TRBJ2-7,-,TGCGCCAGCAGTGGAGGCAGCTACGAGCAGTACTTC,CASSGGSYEQYF
-,TRBV5-1,TRBJ2-3,-,TGCGCCAGCAGCTTCGGGTCAGATACGCAGTATTTT,CASSFGSDTQYF